This TCR beta chain derives from a study of blood T cell repertoires in COVID-19. Study-level information: T cells, B-cell-depleted T cells, or PBMCs provided the cDNA or gDNA that served as material.

Profiling relied on immunoSEQ multiplex PCR, and the TCRdb table lists in-frame clones only, not all of them. The table has about 110,000 clones, roughly four fifths seen once; the top ten hold roughly 10%. V was trimmed by 2 bases and J by 4 bases, leaving 11 bases between them. Germline values: CDR1 MNHEY, CDR2 SVGEGT. CDR3 length: 15 amino acids. The TCR sequence derives from a woman in her 70s with acute or convalescent COVID-19. This chain links TRBV6-2 or TRBV6-3 with TRBJ2-2, with D possibly being TRBD1 (6 bases). The source material was peripheral blood. The CDR3 bases are TGTGCCAGCAGTTACAGGACAGTAGCCACCGGGGAGCTGTTTTTT. Translating it yields CASSYRTVATGELFF.